This is a list of T cell receptor beta chains from one sample in a study of blood T cells in healthy people across ages. TCRdb ran MiXCR on the 5' RACE reads and lists one entry per CDR3 protein. Among about a million distinct CDR3 sequences listed, around two fifths were seen once. Sequenced material: blood. These receptors were taken from a man between 18 and 29 years old in good health. The CDR3 runs from the conserved cysteine through the conserved F or W. The order of the fields is clone size, V gene, J gene, D gene, CDR3 DNA, CDR3 protein. A D gene is named only where the DNA matches it firmly. Where a row states a size, it is once, few, many or the class of an expanded clone; other rows omit it.

many	TRBV5-1	TRBJ2-1	TRBD2	TGCGCCAGCAGCTTGGGTGGGACTAGCTTCGGCAATGAGCAGTTCTTC	CASSLGGTSFGNEQFF
-	TRBV7-6	TRBJ2-5	TRBD2	TGTGCCAGCGGCTTAGCCAGCGGGAGTTACAATGAGCAGTACTTC	CASGLASGSYNEQYF
-	TRBV2	TRBJ2-2	TRBD1	TGTGCCAGCAGTGGTTCCCGGGACAGAAGAGATTTTTTAGGTGGGGAGCTGTTTTTT	CASSGSRDRRDFLGGELFF
few	TRBV27	TRBJ2-1	TRBD2	TGTGCCAGCAGTTCCCGTAGCGGGGGCTCCTACAATGAGCAGTTCTTC	CASSSRSGGSYNEQFF
few	TRBV27	TRBJ2-1	-	TGTGCCAGCAGTTTCACTAGACTAGTAGGGTACAATGAGCAGTTCTTC	CASSFTRLVGYNEQFF
-	TRBV20-1	TRBJ1-4	-	TGCAGTGCCCAGACCCCCGGGACATTGAATGAAAAACTGTTTTTT	CSAQTPGTLNEKLFF
-	TRBV10-3	TRBJ1-5	TRBD1	TGTGCCATCAGTGAGTTCTTTGGACAGGGGATTCAGCCCCAGCATTTT	CAISEFFGQGIQPQHF
few	TRBV12-5	TRBJ2-5	-	TGTGCTAGTGGTGTGACAGTAGCGCAAGAGACCCAGTACTTC	CASGVTVAQETQYF
-	TRBV27	TRBJ2-1	-	TGTGCCAGCAGCGGACCTTCAAGCTCCTACAATGAGCAGTTCTTC	CASSGPSSSYNEQFF
few	TRBV6-5	TRBJ2-3	TRBD1	TGTGCCAGCAGAAGGACAGGGTCGGCAGATACGCAGTATTTT	CASRRTGSADTQYF
few	TRBV20-1	TRBJ1-1	-	TGCAGTGCTAGGGAGACCGGGACGACGAACACTGAAGCTTTCTTT	CSARETGTTNTEAFF
-	TRBV20-1	TRBJ1-1	-	TGCAGTGCTAGAGATGGACCTGGGTTTGAGGGCACTGAAGCTTTCTTT	CSARDGPGFEGTEAFF
few	TRBV3-1	TRBJ2-3	-	TGTGCCAGCAGCCAAGGAACGGGGGCGATTGCAGATACGCAGTATTTT	CASSQGTGAIADTQYF
many	TRBV13	TRBJ2-7	-	TGTGCCAGCAGCTTATCGGGCAAAACCTACGAGCAGTACTTC	CASSLSGKTYEQYF
-	TRBV6-5	TRBJ2-7	-	TGTGCCAGCAGTTACTCATCGACTGCGGATGCCCAGTACTTC	CASSYSSTADAQYF
-	TRBV4-3	TRBJ2-1	TRBD1	TGCGCCAGCAGCCAAGTTTGGGACAGGGGAAATGAGCAGTTCTTC	CASSQVWDRGNEQFF
-	TRBV12-3/TRBV12-4	TRBJ2-5	-	TGTGCCAGCAGTCCCCGCCCAGGTAGGAATGAGCAGTACTTC	CASSPRPGRNEQYF
-	TRBV28	TRBJ2-5	-	TGTGCCAGCAGTTTCGCAGGGGAGGACCAAGAGACCCAGTACTTC	CASSFAGEDQETQYF
-	TRBV20-1	TRBJ2-5	TRBD2	TGCAGTGCTGGGACTAGCGGGGTGGGGCCTAGGGATGAGCAGTACTTC	CSAGTSGVGPRDEQYF